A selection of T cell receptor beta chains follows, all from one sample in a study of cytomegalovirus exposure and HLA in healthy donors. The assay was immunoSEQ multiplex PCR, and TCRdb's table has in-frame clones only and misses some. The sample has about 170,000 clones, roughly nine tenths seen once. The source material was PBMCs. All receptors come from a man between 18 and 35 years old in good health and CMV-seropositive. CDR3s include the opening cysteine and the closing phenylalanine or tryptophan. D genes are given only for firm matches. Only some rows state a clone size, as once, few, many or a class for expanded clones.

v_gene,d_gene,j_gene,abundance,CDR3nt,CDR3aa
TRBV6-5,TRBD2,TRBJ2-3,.,TGTGCCAGCAAGGCTAGCGGGGCCTCTCCAGATACGCAGTATTTT,CASKASGASPDTQYF
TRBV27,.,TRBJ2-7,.,TGTGCCAGCAGTTTAAAAGGGGTGGGATGGGACGAGCAGTACTTC,CASSLKGVGWDEQYF
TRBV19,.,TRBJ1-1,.,TGTGCCAGTAGTATCTCCGAGGACACTGAAGCTTTCTTT,CASSISEDTEAFF
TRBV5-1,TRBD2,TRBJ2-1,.,TGCGCCAGCTCACCGGGGGGGTATTTGAATGAGCAGTTCTTC,CASSPGGYLNEQFF
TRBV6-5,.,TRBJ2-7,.,TGTGCCAGCAGTTATGGGAGCCCCATGGCCTACGAGCAGTACTTC,CASSYGSPMAYEQYF
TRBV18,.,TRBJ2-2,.,TGTGCCAGCTCACCAACCGTTGGCAGGGGGGTCACCGGGGAGCTGTTTTTT,CASSPTVGRGVTGELFF
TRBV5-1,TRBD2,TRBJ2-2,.,TGCGCCAGCAGCTGGGCAGGGACTAGCGGGGGTAACACCGGGGAGCTGTTTTTT,CASSWAGTSGGNTGELFF
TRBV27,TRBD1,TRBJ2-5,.,TGTGCCAGCAGTCCCACAGACAGGGGCAAGGAGACCCAGTACTTC,CASSPTDRGKETQYF
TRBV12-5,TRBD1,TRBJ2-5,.,TGTGCTAGTGAGAACACAGGGGGCATCGAGACCCAGTACTTC,CASENTGGIETQYF
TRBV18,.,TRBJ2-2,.,TGTGCCAGCTCACTTCAGGGTCCCCAAACCGGGGAGCTGTTTTTT,CASSLQGPQTGELFF
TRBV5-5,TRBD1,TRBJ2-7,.,TGTGCCAGCAGCTCGGTCGGACAGGTCGCCTACGAGCAGTACTTC,CASSSVGQVAYEQYF
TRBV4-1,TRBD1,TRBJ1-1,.,TGCGCCAGCAGCCAAAAGCCCCCGACAGGGCTAGGCACTGAAGCTTTCTTT,CASSQKPPTGLGTEAFF
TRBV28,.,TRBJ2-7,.,TGTGCCAGCAGTTTAACCCTTCCCCGGGGGGAGCAGTACTTC,CASSLTLPRGEQYF
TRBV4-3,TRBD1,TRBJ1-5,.,TGCGCCAGCAGCCAAGATTTCACAGGGGGCAATCAGCCCCAGCATTTT,CASSQDFTGGNQPQHF
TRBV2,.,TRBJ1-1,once,TGTGCCAGCCGGAGGGAAACTGAAGCTTTCTTT,CASRRETEAFF
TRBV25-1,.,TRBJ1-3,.,TGTGCCAGCAGTGATCCGAGGGCCTCTGGAAACACCATATATTTT,CASSDPRASGNTIYF
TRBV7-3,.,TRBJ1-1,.,TGTGCCAGCAGCCCGGTGGGGAGCACTGAAGCTTTCTTT,CASSPVGSTEAFF
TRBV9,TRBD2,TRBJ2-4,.,TGTGCCAGCAGCGGTAGCGGGGGGGCCGACATTCAGTACTTC,CASSGSGGADIQYF
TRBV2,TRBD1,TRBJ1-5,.,TGTGCCAGCACCCTCACGGGACAGCTGCATTTT,CASTLTGQLHF
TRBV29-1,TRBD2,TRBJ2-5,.,TGCAGCGTCGAGTCGTTAGCGGGGGGGGGACAAGAGACCCAGTACTTC,CSVESLAGGGQETQYF
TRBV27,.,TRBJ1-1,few,TGTGCCAGCAACATGGGCGGGGGACGACGGACTGAAGCTTTCTTT,CASNMGGGRRTEAFF
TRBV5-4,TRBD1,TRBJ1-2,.,TGTGCCAGCAGCTTCAGACAGGGTGGCTATGGCTACACCTTC,CASSFRQGGYGYTF
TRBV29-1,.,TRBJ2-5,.,TGCAGCGTCGGTCCGGGAGCGGATTTGGAGACCCAGTACTTC,CSVGPGADLETQYF
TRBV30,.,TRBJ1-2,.,TGTGCCTGGAGTGGTGGCAGGGGAGATGGCTACACCTTC,CAWSGGRGDGYTF
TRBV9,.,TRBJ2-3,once,TGTGCCAGCAGCGTAGGGGGTAGTGGAGGGACAGATACGCAGTATTTT,CASSVGGSGGTDTQYF
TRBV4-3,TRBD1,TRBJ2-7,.,TGCGCCAGCAGCCACCCCAAGACAGGGCCCTACGAGCAGTACTTC,CASSHPKTGPYEQYF
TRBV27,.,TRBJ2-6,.,TGTGCCAGCAGTTGGTCCGTTCGGTCTGGGGCCAACGTCCTGACTTTC,CASSWSVRSGANVLTF
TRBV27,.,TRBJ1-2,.,TGTGCCAGCAGTCCAAATAAGGGCCCGGAGGGGCATGGCTACACCTTC,CASSPNKGPEGHGYTF
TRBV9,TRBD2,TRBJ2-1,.,TGTGCCAGCAGCTGGTCTAGCGGGAGATCGGATGAGCAGTTCTTC,CASSWSSGRSDEQFF
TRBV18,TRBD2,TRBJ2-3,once,TGTGCCAGCTCACCAAGAAGCGGGGGGTCCACAGATACGCAGTATTTT,CASSPRSGGSTDTQYF
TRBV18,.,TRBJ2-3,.,TGTGCCAGCTCACCGCTGGAGGGTAGCACAGATACGCAGTATTTT,CASSPLEGSTDTQYF
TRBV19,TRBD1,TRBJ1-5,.,TGTGCCTACTTCGCCCTCCGGGACAGGCCCCGAAATAGCAATCAGCCCCAGCATTTT,CAYFALRDRPRNSNQPQHF
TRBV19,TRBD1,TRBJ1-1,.,TGTGCCAGTACCCCCGGACAGGGAGTGAACACTGAAGCTTTCTTT,CASTPGQGVNTEAFF
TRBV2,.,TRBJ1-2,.,TGTGCCAGCATAGACAGGAAGTATCGGGGCTACACCTTC,CASIDRKYRGYTF
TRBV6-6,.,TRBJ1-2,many,TGTGCCAGCAGTTACTCGTATGGCAGGGAGGGAGGTGGCTACACCTTC,CASSYSYGREGGGYTF
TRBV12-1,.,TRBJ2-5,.,TGTGCCAGCAGCTTTGTGTGTAAGCGGGAGGCCCACTCGGCAACACAAGAGACCCAGTACTTC,CASSFVCKREAHSATQETQYF
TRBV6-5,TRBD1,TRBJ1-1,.,TGTGCCAGCAGAAAGACAGGGGGCAACACTGAAGCTTTCTTT,CASRKTGGNTEAFF
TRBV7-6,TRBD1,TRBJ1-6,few,TGTGCCAGCAGCAATGGACAGGGGGCGCATTCACCCCTCCACTTT,CASSNGQGAHSPLHF
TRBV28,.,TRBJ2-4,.,TGTGCCAGCAGGCAGGGGGGCAAAAACATTCAGTACTTC,CASRQGGKNIQYF
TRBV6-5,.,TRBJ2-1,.,TGTGCCAGCAGTTTTCTCCGGGCGGGGCCCTACAATGAGCAGTTCTTC,CASSFLRAGPYNEQFF
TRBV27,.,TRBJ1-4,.,TGTGCCACCGCGGCAGAGCCGGGGGAAAAACTGTTTTTT,CATAAEPGEKLFF
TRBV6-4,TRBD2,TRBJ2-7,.,TGTGCCAGCAGCCTGACTAGCGGGAGCCCCGAGCAGTACTTC,CASSLTSGSPEQYF